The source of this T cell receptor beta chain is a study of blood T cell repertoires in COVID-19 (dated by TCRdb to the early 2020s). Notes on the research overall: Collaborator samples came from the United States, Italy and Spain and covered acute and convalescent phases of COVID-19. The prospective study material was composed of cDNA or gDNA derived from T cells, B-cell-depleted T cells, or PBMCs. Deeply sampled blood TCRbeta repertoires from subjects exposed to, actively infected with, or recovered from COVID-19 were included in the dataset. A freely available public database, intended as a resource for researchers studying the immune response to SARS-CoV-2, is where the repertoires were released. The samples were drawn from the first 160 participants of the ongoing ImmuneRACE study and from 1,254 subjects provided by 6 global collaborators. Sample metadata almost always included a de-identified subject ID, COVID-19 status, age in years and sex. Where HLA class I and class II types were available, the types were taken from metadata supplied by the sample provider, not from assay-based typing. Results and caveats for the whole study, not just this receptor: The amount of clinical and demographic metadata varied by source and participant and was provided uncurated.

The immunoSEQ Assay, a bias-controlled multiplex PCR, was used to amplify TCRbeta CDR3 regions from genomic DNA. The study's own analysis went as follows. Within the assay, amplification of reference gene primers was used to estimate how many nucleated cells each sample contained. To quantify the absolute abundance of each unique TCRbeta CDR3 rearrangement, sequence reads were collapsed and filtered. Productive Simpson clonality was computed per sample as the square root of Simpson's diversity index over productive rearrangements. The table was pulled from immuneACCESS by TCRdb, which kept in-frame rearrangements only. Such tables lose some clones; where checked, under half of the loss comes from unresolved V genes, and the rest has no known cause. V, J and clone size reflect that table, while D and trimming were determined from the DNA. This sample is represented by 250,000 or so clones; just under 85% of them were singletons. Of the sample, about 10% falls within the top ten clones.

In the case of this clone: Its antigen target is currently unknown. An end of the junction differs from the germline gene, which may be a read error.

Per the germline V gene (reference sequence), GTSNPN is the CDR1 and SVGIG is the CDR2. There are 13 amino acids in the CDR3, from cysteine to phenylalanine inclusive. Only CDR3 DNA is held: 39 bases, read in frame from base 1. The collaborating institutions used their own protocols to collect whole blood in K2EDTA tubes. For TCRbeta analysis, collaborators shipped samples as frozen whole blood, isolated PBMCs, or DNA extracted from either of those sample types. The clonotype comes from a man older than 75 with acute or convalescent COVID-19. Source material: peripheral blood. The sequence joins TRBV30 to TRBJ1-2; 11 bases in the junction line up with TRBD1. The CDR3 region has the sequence CAWSRDRGLIWYF. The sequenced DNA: TGTGCCTGGAGTAGGGACAGGGGGTTAATTTGGTACTTC.